One sample yielded the 20 T cell receptor beta chains listed below, sequenced in a study of T cell responses to AZD1222 COVID-19 vaccine. Here immunoSEQ multiplex PCR was the method, and the copy in TCRdb shows in-frame clones only, minus some. The table lists 65,000 to 80,000 clones, about 88% of them singletons. The source was peripheral blood, collected 28 days after the second dose of the MenACWY control vaccine. These TCRs come from an adult who received the MenACWY meningococcal vaccine as a control.

V gene TRBV7-2 combines with J gene TRBJ2-1, with TRBD2 as a possible D gene (6 bases). Trimming took 3 bases from V and 2 from J, leaving 11 bases between them. The germline V gene encodes CDR1 SGHTA and CDR2 FQGNSA. The CDR3 loop spans 15 amino acids. CDR3 in amino acids: CASSFGSGAYNEQFF. The CDR3 DNA is TGTGCCAGCAGCTTTGGTAGCGGAGCCTACAATGAGCAGTTCTTC.

The chain combines TRBV7-2 with TRBJ2-7; 7 nucleotides agree with TRBD1. The junction had 7 bases not matched to a gene; V was cut back by 7 bases and J by 1 base. This CDR3 has 14 amino acids. Per germline, CDR1 SGHTA and CDR2 FQGNSA. The CDR3 nucleotides read TGTGCCAGCACCCTGACAGGGATATCCTACGAGCAGTACTTC. It encodes CASTLTGISYEQYF.

The chain links TRBV28 to TRBJ1-2; 8 nucleotides match TRBD1. The ends lost 5 bases at V and 5 bases at J; junction bases unmatched: 7. Germline-derived CDR1 and CDR2 are MDHEN and SYDVKM. CDR3 length equals 14 residues. The CDR3 DNA reads as TGTGCCAGCAGTCCAGGGGGACAGGTTTATGGCTACACCTTC. As protein: CASSPGGQVYGYTF.

This chain joins TRBV2 and TRBJ1-1; weak D call: TRBD1 (5 bases). The CDR3 runs 13 residues. Germline lookup yields CDR1 SNHLY and CDR2 FYNNEI. Trimming left V 3 bases short and J 6 bases short, with 11 bases between. For the CDR3, the DNA is TGTGCCAGCAGTGAGCGATGGGGGGCTGAAGCTTTCTTT. Translated: CASSERWGAEAFF.

The chain carries TRBV6-6 and TRBJ2-7; D is ambiguous. Trimming pared 5 bases from V and 0 bases from J, leaving 11 bases between. The germline CDR1 and CDR2 sequences are MNHNY and SVGAGI (reference sequence). The CDR3 runs 14 residues. CDR3 DNA: TGTGCCAGCAGTAGACTGGCCAGCTCCTACGAGCAGTACTTC. This encodes CASSRLASSYEQYF.

This chain joins TRBV12-3 or TRBV12-4 and TRBJ1-2; 7 bases are shared with TRBD1. CDR3 size: 13 residues. With V trimmed by 2 bases and J by 7 bases, 4 bases remained unmatched. The CDR3 loop is CASSLNRGAGYTF. The CDR3 DNA sequence: TGTGCCAGCAGTTTAAACAGGGGAGCTGGCTACACCTTC.

V usage is TRBV5-1 and J usage is TRBJ1-1; D perhaps matches TRBD1 (6 bases). V shed 0 bases and J shed 5 bases, with 14 bases lying between them. Germline V lookup: CDR1 SGHRS, CDR2 YFSETQ. This CDR3 has 15 residues. CDR3: CASSLVGGPGTEAFF. The CDR3 DNA reads as TGCGCCAGCAGCTTGGTGGGGGGGCCGGGAACTGAAGCTTTCTTT.

V usage is TRBV7-9 and J usage is TRBJ2-7; D gene unclear. Trimming left V 6 bases short and J 0 bases short, with 3 bases between. Germline V gene lookup returns CDR1 SEHNR and CDR2 FQNEAQ (reference sequence). The CDR3 length is 11 residues. CDR3 bases: TGTGCCAGCAGGAGCTCCTACGAGCAGTACTTC. Its protein product is CASRSSYEQYF.

The V gene is TRBV28, the J gene TRBJ1-5, with a weak D call TRBD1 (6 bases). Germline V CDR1 and CDR2: MDHEN, SYDVKM. The CDR3 extends over 17 amino acids. V was trimmed by 8 bases and J by 2 bases, leaving 22 bases between them. The chain's CDR3 is CASLRGGAVYGNQPQHF. The CDR3 bases are TGTGCCAGCTTACGAGGGGGAGCGGTATATGGCAATCAGCCCCAGCATTTT.

This chain uses TRBV2 with TRBJ2-7; 7 nucleotides agree with TRBD2. Germline loops: CDR1 SNHLY, CDR2 FYNNEI. V lost 3 bases, J lost 7 bases, and 0 bases stayed unmatched. The CDR3 extends over 11 amino acids. CDR3 bases: TGTGCCAGCAGTGAGCGGGAGGAGCAGTACTTC. The encoded protein is CASSEREEQYF. Supplemented by reference TRBV2 and TRBJ2-7, the full variable domain reads EPEVTQTPSHQVTQMGQEVILRCVPISNHLYFYWYRQILGQKVEFLVSFYNNEISEKSEIFDDQFSVERPDGSNFTLKIRSTKLEDSAMYFCASSEREEQYFGPGTRLTVT.

V usage is TRBV19 and J usage is TRBJ2-3; D is undetermined. The V and J ends lost 0 bases and 1 base respectively, with 5 bases between them. CDR1 and CDR2 (germline): LNHDA, SQIVND (reference sequence). The CDR3 contains 14 residues. The CDR3: CASSIEYRTDTQYF. The DNA of the CDR3 is TGTGCCAGTAGTATAGAGTATCGCACAGATACGCAGTATTTT.

This clone was counted a single time. The rearrangement joins TRBV29-1 to TRBJ2-3; 11 nucleotides match TRBD2. Germline V gives CDR1 SQVTM, CDR2 ANQGSEA. The CDR3 contains 20 residues. The V segment lost 3 bases and the J segment 1 base; nucleotides outside the gene matches: 18. The CDR3 region is CSVDRILAGGLGLGTDTQYF. CDR3 in DNA: TGCAGCGTTGACAGGATCCTAGCGGGAGGTTTAGGGCTGGGCACAGATACGCAGTATTTT.

This chain links TRBV7-8 with TRBJ1-4; D might be TRBD1 (5 bases). Trimming took 3 bases from V and 0 from J, leaving 8 bases between them. CDR3 length: 15 residues. Germline values: CDR1 SGHVS, CDR2 FQNEAQ. The CDR3 sequence: CASSFGGTTNEKLFF. The CDR3 DNA reads TGTGCCAGCAGCTTCGGGGGGACAACTAATGAAAAACTGTTTTTT.

The chain has TRBV30 and TRBJ2-2; TRBD1 aligns across 9 bases. CDR3 length: 16 residues. Germline V CDR1 and CDR2: GTSNPN, SVGIG (reference sequence). Losses at the gene ends were 2 bases for V and 1 base for J; bases not matched to a gene: 5. The CDR3 DNA reads as TGTGCCTGGAGTAGGTCGGGACAGGGGAACACCGGGGAGCTGTTTTTT. This sequence encodes CAWSRSGQGNTGELFF.

This clone has only a few counts. The J gene is TRBJ1-1, the V gene TRBV10-3; D gene uncertain. Germline V gene data show CDR1 as ENHRY and CDR2 as SYGVKD. The CDR3 has 11 amino acids. The ends were cut back, 11 bases at V and 1 base at J, with 8 bases in the middle. The DNA for the CDR3 is TGTGCCGTTTCAGAGAACACTGAAGCTTTCTTT. Its protein is CAVSENTEAFF.

This chain uses TRBV7-4 with TRBJ1-3; D is uncertain. CDR3 length: 14 amino acids. The V and J ends lost 5 bases and 2 bases respectively, with 10 bases between them. The germline gives CDR1 SGHVT, CDR2 SQSDAQ. The CDR3 region is CASSRRGAGNTIYF. CDR3 bases: TGTGCCAGCAGCCGGCGAGGTGCTGGAAACACCATATATTTT.

The chain joins TRBV3-1 (or the pseudogene TRBV3-2) to TRBJ2-1, with D tentatively TRBD2 (6 bases). The CDR3 totals 13 residues. V lost 3 bases and J lost 12, with 15 bases in between. The germline V gene has CDR1 LGHDT and CDR2 YNNKEL (reference sequence). In DNA, the CDR3 is TGTGCCAGCAGCCACCCCGGGGGTGGGGTGCAGTTCTTC. This sequence encodes CASSHPGGGVQFF.

This clone was picked up one time. Here the CDR3 DNA reads TGTGCCAGCAGCTCCGGAGGGACAGGCAGCTCCTATAATTCACCCCTCCACTTT. Translating it yields CASSSGGTGSSYNSPLHF. This chain uses TRBV5-4 with TRBJ1-6; TRBD1 matches at 8 bases. The ends lost 3 bases at V and 0 bases at J; junction bases unmatched: 8. The CDR3 has 18 amino acids. CDR1 SGHNT and CDR2 YYREEE come from the germline V gene (reference sequence).

The rearrangement joins TRBV18 to TRBJ1-1; D gene uncertain. CDR1 KGHSH and CDR2 LQKENI come from the germline V gene. Trimming took off 2 bases at V and 4 bases at J, with 11 bases between the two ends. The CDR3 spans 14 residues. The CDR3 spells CASSPGRLGTEAFF. The CDR3, as DNA: TGTGCCAGCTCACCAGGGCGTCTCGGCACTGAAGCTTTCTTT.

This rearrangement joins TRBV7-2 to TRBJ2-7, with D tentatively TRBD2 (5 bases). The germline V and J ends were trimmed by 4 bases and 0 bases, with 13 bases remaining between them. This CDR3 has 15 residues. Germline V gene data show CDR1 as SGHTA and CDR2 as FQGNSA. CDR3: CASSSGLAYSYEQYF. CDR3 in DNA: TGTGCCAGCAGCTCAGGACTGGCCTACTCCTACGAGCAGTACTTC.